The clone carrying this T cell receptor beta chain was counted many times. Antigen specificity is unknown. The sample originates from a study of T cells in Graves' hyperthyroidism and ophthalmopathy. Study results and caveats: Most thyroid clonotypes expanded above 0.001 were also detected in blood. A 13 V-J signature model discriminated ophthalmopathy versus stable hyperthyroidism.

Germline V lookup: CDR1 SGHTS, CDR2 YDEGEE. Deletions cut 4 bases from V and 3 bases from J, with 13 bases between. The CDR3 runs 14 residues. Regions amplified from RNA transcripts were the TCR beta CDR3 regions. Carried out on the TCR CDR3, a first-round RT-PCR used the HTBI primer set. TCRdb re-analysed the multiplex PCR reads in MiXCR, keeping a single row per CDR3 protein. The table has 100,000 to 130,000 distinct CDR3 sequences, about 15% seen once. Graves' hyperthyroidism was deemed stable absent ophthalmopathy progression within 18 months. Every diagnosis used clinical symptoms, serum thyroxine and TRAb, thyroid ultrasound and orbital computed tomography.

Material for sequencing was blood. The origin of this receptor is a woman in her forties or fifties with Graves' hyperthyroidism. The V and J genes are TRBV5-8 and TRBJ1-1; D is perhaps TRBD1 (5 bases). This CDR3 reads CASSPRDLYTEAFF. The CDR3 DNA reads TGTGCCAGCAGCCCCCGGGACCTTTACACTGAAGCTTTCTTT.